The next 27 T cell receptor beta chains were all read from a single sample in a study of cytotoxic CD8 clonotypes in ibrutinib-treated CLL. Clones were sequenced by immunoSEQ multiplex PCR, and TCRdb holds only the in-frame ones, with some missing. The sample has some 290,000 clones, about 77% seen once. The sample consisted of PBMCs, taken before ibrutinib treatment. The receptors come from a human donor with chronic lymphocytic leukemia.

This clone was picked up a small number of times. The genes are TRBV29-1 and TRBJ2-7, with a possible D match to TRBD1 (6 bases). CDR1 and CDR2 from the germline V gene are SQVTM and ANQGSEA. The CDR3 totals 13 residues. V lost 4 bases and J 4 bases, leaving 14 bases between the germline ends. CDR3 DNA: TGCAGCGTTGCTCAGGGGAGTCGGTACGAGCAGTACTTC. Its translation: CSVAQGSRYEQYF.

The chain joins TRBV4-3 to TRBJ2-3; D perhaps matches TRBD2 (5 bases). There are 15 residues in the CDR3. Trimming removed 4 bases from V and 6 bases from J, with 17 bases in between. CDR1 and CDR2 (germline): LGHNA, YSLEER. The CDR3 sequence is CASSPRGPRPDTQYF. CDR3 DNA sequence: TGCGCCAGCAGCCCACGGGGTCCCAGGCCGGATACGCAGTATTTT.

This clone has just a few counts. This chain links TRBV4-3 with TRBJ1-1; D not certain. V lost 1 base and J lost 4, with 13 bases in between. There are 15 residues in the CDR3. Germline V gene sequence: CDR1 LGHNA, CDR2 YSLEER. Here the CDR3 DNA reads TGCGCCAGCAGCCAAGTGAGCTCCCCGGGCACTGAAGCTTTCTTT. Translation gives CASSQVSSPGTEAFF.

The rearrangement joins TRBV28 to TRBJ2-1, with a weak D call TRBD2 (5 bases). Trimming took off 0 bases at V and 10 bases at J, with 13 bases between the two ends. CDR1 is MDHEN and CDR2 is SYDVKM in the germline V gene. The CDR3 spans 14 residues. CDR3 protein: CASSLWASNGEQFF. CDR3 bases: TGTGCCAGCAGTTTATGGGCTAGCAATGGGGAGCAGTTCTTC.

In the case of this clone: This same CDR3 is encoded by further DNA sequences in the sample. The chain links TRBV5-1 to TRBJ2-2, with D hard to call. Germline values: CDR1 SGHRS, CDR2 YFSETQ. V was trimmed by 0 bases and J by 6 bases, leaving 3 bases between them. There are 12 residues in the CDR3. The CDR3 DNA follows: TGCGCCAGCAGCTTGGGTGCCGGGGAGCTGTTTTTT. It translates to CASSLGAGELFF.

CDR3 in amino acids: CASSLAGTSNTEAFF. The DNA for the CDR3 is TGTGCCAGCAGCTTGGCCGGGACATCGAACACTGAAGCTTTCTTT. The chain links TRBV5-8 to TRBJ1-1; maybe TRBD1 (6 bases). The CDR3 contains 15 residues. Germline values: CDR1 SGHTS, CDR2 YDEGEE. Trimming took off 0 bases at V and 1 base at J, with 10 bases between the two ends.

The chain is built from TRBV10-3 and TRBJ2-7; 8 bases map to TRBD2. V lost 9 bases and J lost 4; bases outside the gene matches: 5. CDR3 length: 12 residues. Per germline, CDR1 ENHRY and CDR2 SYGVKD. The CDR3 here is CAIAGVSYEQYF. DNA of the CDR3: TGTGCCATAGCGGGAGTGTCTTACGAGCAGTACTTC.

The chain recombines TRBV4-1 with TRBJ2-5; perhaps D is TRBD1 or TRBD2 (5 bases each). This CDR3 is built from 15 residues. V was pared by 2 bases and J by 7 bases, with 17 bases between. From germline, CDR1 is MGHRA and CDR2 YSYEKL. Here the CDR3 reads CASSQHPGPPGTQYF. The CDR3 DNA reads as TGCGCCAGCAGCCAACACCCGGGACCCCCCGGGACCCAGTACTTC.

The chain recombines TRBV5-8 with TRBJ2-7, with a possible D match to TRBD2 (5 bases). Per the germline V gene, CDR1 is SGHTS and CDR2 is YDEGEE. The CDR3 totals 15 residues. The V end lost 2 bases, the J end lost 3 bases, and 15 bases lay between the germline ends. In DNA, the CDR3 is TGTGCCAGCAGCTTACACAAAGGGAGTGGCTACGAGCAGTACTTC. Its translation: CASSLHKGSGYEQYF.

V and J are TRBV30 and TRBJ1-4, with D possibly TRBD1 on 5 matching bases. The germline CDR1 and CDR2 sequences are GTSNPN and SVGIG (reference sequence). The CDR3 is 13 amino acids. V lost 2 bases and J lost 4, with 8 bases in between. This CDR3 reads CAWSRDFNEKLFF. Here the CDR3 DNA reads TGTGCCTGGAGTCGGGACTTTAATGAAAAACTGTTTTTT. Filled out from reference TRBV30 and TRBJ1-4, the complete variable domain reads SQTIHQWPATLVQPVGSPLSLECTVEGTSNPNLYWYRQAAGRGLQLLFYSVGIGQISSEVPQNLSASRPQDRQFILSSKKLLLSDSGFYLCAWSRDFNEKLFFGSGTQLSVL.

The CDR3 DNA is TGTGCCAGCAGTGCTCGGGGGAGGCTAGATAACGAGCAGTACTTC. This translates into CASSARGRLDNEQYF. V usage is TRBV6-5 and J usage is TRBJ2-7; a weak D match, TRBD2 (6 bases). CDR1 is MNHEY and CDR2 is SVGAGI in the germline V gene. The ends were cut back, 5 bases at V and 5 bases at J, with 19 bases in the middle. The CDR3 is 15 amino acids.

This sequence joins TRBV4-1 and TRBJ2-2, with D possibly being TRBD1 (7 bases). In germline, CDR1 is MGHRA, CDR2 YSYEKL. The V end lost 4 bases, the J end lost 9 bases, and 9 bases lay between the germline ends. The length of the CDR3 is 12 residues. The CDR3 nucleotides are TGCGCCAGCAGCCCAGGGGGGTGGGAGCTGTTTTTT. Amino acid sequence: CASSPGGWELFF.

This chain connects TRBV9 to TRBJ1-2, with a tentative D call TRBD1 (6 bases). V was pared by 3 bases and J by 8 bases, with 11 bases between. The CDR3 runs 12 residues. Germline assignment: CDR1 SGDLS and CDR2 YYNGEE. The CDR3 sequence is CASSGRTVGYTF. The CDR3 DNA reads as TGTGCCAGCAGCGGTCGGACAGTCGGCTACACCTTC.

This clone was counted only a few times. The rearrangement uses TRBV5-4 and TRBJ1-2; the match to TRBD1 covers 9 bases. From germline, CDR1 is SGHNT and CDR2 YYREEE (reference sequence). Trimming removed 4 bases from V and 6 bases from J; junction bases left unmatched: 4. The CDR3 spans 13 residues. The CDR3 is CASSPGQGHGYTF. CDR3 nucleotide sequence: TGTGCCAGCAGCCCGGGACAGGGTCATGGCTACACCTTC.

The chain combines TRBV5-1 with TRBJ1-1; D is undetermined. Germline V gene data show CDR1 as SGHRS and CDR2 as YFSETQ. The CDR3 contains 15 residues. Trimming pared 1 base from V and 5 bases from J, leaving 15 bases between. Written as DNA, the CDR3 is TGCGCCAGCAGCTTGTATAGGGAGGCGGGGACTGAAGCTTTCTTT. It encodes CASSLYREAGTEAFF.

This clone was detected only a few times. The rearrangement joins TRBV2 to TRBJ2-5; TRBD2 aligns across 14 bases. The V gene's germline CDR1 is SNHLY and CDR2 FYNNEI. V lost 7 bases, J lost 5 bases, and 3 bases stayed unmatched. This CDR3 spans 14 amino acids. The CDR3 region has the DNA TGTGCCAGCAATAGACTAGCGGGAGGGGAGACCCAGTACTTC. The encoded protein is CASNRLAGGETQYF.

V gene TRBV9 combines with J gene TRBJ1-4, with 8 bases matching TRBD1. The germline gives CDR1 SGDLS, CDR2 YYNGEE. This CDR3 spans 15 amino acids. Trimming removed 2 bases from V and 3 bases from J; junction bases left unmatched: 3. As DNA, the CDR3 is TGTGCCAGCAGCGTGGGGGACAGGCCTAATGAAAAACTGTTTTTT. It codes for CASSVGDRPNEKLFF. Filled out from reference TRBV9 and TRBJ1-4, the complete variable domain reads DSGVTQTPKHLITATGQRVTLRCSPRSGDLSVYWYQQSLDQGLQFLIQYYNGEERAKGNILERFSAQQFPDLHSELNLSSLELGDSALYFCASSVGDRPNEKLFFGSGTQLSVL.

The rearrangement joins TRBV4-2 to TRBJ2-7; 11 positions agree with TRBD1. V was clipped by 5 bases and J by 3 bases; unmatched bases: 6. There are 15 residues in the CDR3. Germline lookup yields CDR1 LGHNA and CDR2 YNFKEQ. The CDR3 nucleotides are TGTGCCAGCAGCGTAGCCGGGACAGGGGGCTACGAGCAGTACTTC. It is translated as CASSVAGTGGYEQYF.

The chain has TRBV9 and TRBJ2-1; 7 bases fit TRBD1. This CDR3 is built from 14 residues. Germline V gene lookup returns CDR1 SGDLS and CDR2 YYNGEE. Trimming cost V 2 bases and J 9 bases; bases outside gene matches: 8. CDR3 sequence: CASSVTQGPGEQFF. The CDR3 DNA sequence: TGTGCCAGCAGCGTGACACAGGGGCCGGGTGAGCAGTTCTTC.

This clone appeared a single time. The rearrangement links TRBV5-1 to TRBJ2-3; 7 bases match TRBD1. V trimming: 0 bases; J trimming: 4 bases; junction bases outside the gene matches: 8. The CDR3 has 16 residues. Germline CDR1 is SGHRS and CDR2 is YFSETQ. The CDR3 sequence: CASSLAIDRAADTQYF. CDR3 DNA sequence: TGCGCCAGCAGCTTGGCCATAGACAGGGCGGCAGATACGCAGTATTTT.

The J gene is TRBJ1-1, the V gene TRBV19, with D hard to call. Trimming took off 6 bases at V and 3 bases at J, with 11 bases between the two ends. The CDR3 is 13 residues long. Germline V lookup: CDR1 LNHDA, CDR2 SQIVND (reference sequence). The CDR3, as DNA: TGTGCCAGTAGACCGGTGGGGTACACTGAAGCTTTCTTT. It specifies CASRPVGYTEAFF.

Only a few counts were recorded for this clone. CDR3 residues: CASSLSGGGQPQHF. The CDR3, as DNA: TGTGCCAGCAGCTTGTCAGGGGGCGGCCAGCCCCAGCATTTT. V gene TRBV7-2 combines with J gene TRBJ1-5; 8 bases line up with TRBD1. The V gene's germline CDR1 is SGHTA and CDR2 FQGNSA. V trimming: 3 bases; J trimming: 7 bases; junction bases outside the gene matches: 5. The CDR3 spans 14 residues.

This clone has more than one count but fewer than ten. The chain couples TRBV27 to TRBJ1-2, with TRBD1 identical over 9 bases. Germline-derived CDR1 and CDR2 are MNHEY and SMNVEV (reference sequence). The trim removed 5 bases at V and 2 bases at J, leaving 6 bases unmatched. The CDR3 contains 15 residues. The CDR3 sequence: CASSTGTGTNYGYTF. The CDR3 DNA reads TGTGCCAGCAGTACCGGGACAGGGACCAACTATGGCTACACCTTC.

The chain is built from TRBV7-2 and TRBJ2-3; D call uncertain. The ends were cut back, 5 bases at V and 2 bases at J, with 8 bases in the middle. This CDR3 contains 13 residues. Germline V gene data show CDR1 as SGHTA and CDR2 as FQGNSA. The CDR3 DNA follows: TGTGCCAGCAGCGGCGGAGTCACAGATACGCAGTATTTT. Encoded protein: CASSGGVTDTQYF.

The chain employs TRBV6-1 and TRBJ1-2, with D possibly matching TRBD1 (5 bases). Between the trimmed V and J ends, which lost 4 bases and 7 bases, there was a span of 16 bases. Germline CDR1 is MNHNS and CDR2 is SASEGT. This CDR3 region has 14 residues. The CDR3 DNA reads TGTGCCAGCAGTGGGGGGAGGTCAGCTTTTGGCTACACCTTC. Translated, it gives CASSGGRSAFGYTF.

This clone is a singleton in its sample. The J gene is TRBJ2-1, the V gene TRBV28; D tentatively fits TRBD1 or TRBD2 (5 bases each). This CDR3 comprises 15 residues. Germline CDR1 and CDR2: MDHEN and SYDVKM. Trimming pared 6 bases from V and 2 bases from J, leaving 14 bases between. The CDR3 sequence: CASSPGRITYNEQFF. CDR3 DNA: TGTGCCAGCAGCCCGGGACGCATCACCTACAATGAGCAGTTCTTC.

The chain employs TRBV4-3 and TRBJ2-7; 9 bases match TRBD2. CDR3 size: 18 residues. The V and J ends lost 0 bases and 4 bases, in that order; junction bases with no gene match: 13. CDR1 is LGHNA, CDR2 YSLEER, per germline. CDR3 nucleotides: TGCGCCAGCAGCCAAGAGGAGGTAGCGGGAGCCGTAGGGTACGAGCAGTACTTC. Translation gives CASSQEEVAGAVGYEQYF.